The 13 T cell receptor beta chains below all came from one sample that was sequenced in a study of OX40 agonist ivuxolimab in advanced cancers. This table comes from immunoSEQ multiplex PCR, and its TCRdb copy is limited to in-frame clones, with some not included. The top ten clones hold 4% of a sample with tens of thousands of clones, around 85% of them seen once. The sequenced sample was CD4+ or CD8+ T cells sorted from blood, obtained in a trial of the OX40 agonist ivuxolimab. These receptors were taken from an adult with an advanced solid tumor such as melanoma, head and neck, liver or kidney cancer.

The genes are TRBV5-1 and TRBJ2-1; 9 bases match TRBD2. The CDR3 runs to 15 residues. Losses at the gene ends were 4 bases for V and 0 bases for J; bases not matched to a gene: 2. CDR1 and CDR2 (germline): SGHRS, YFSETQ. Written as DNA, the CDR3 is TGCGCCAGCAGCAGACTAGCGGCCTCCTACAATGAGCAGTTCTTC. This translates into CASSRLAASYNEQFF.

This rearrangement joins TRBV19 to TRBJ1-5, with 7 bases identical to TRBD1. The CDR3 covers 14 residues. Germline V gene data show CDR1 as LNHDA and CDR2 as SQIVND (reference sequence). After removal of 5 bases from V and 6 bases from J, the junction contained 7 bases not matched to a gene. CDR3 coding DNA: TGTGCCAGTAGTGATAGGGGGCTAAGTCAGCCCCAGCATTTT. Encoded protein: CASSDRGLSQPQHF. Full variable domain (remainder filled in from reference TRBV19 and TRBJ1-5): DGGITQSPKYLFRKEGQNVTLSCEQNLNHDAMYWYRQDPGQGLRLIYYSQIVNDFQKGDIAEGYSVSREKKESFPLTVTSAQKNPTAFYLCASSDRGLSQPQHFGDGTRLSIL.

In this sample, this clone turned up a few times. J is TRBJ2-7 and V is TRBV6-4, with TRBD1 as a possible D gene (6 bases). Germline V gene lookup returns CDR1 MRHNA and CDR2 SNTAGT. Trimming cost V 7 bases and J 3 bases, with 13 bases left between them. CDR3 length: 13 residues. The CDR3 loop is CASIPGENYEQYF. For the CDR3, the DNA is TGTGCCAGCATCCCAGGGGAGAACTACGAGCAGTACTTC.

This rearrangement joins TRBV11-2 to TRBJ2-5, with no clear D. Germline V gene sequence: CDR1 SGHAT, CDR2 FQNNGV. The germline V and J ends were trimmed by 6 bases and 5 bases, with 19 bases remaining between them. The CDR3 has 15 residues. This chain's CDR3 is CASRDQGRLRETQYF. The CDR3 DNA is TGTGCCAGCAGGGACCAAGGGCGGTTACGGGAGACCCAGTACTTC.

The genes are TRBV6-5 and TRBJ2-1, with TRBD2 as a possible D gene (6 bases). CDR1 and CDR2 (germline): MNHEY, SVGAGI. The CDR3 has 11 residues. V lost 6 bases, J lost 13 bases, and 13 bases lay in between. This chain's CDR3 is CASSLGTLQFF. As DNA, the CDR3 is TGTGCCAGCAGCCTCGGGACTCTTCAGTTCTTC.

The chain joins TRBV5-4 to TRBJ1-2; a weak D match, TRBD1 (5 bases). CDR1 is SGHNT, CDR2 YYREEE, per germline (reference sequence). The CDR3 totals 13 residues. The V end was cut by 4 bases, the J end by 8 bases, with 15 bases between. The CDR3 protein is CASSLVPGQGYTF. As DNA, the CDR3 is TGTGCCAGCAGCCTGGTCCCAGGGCAGGGCTACACCTTC.

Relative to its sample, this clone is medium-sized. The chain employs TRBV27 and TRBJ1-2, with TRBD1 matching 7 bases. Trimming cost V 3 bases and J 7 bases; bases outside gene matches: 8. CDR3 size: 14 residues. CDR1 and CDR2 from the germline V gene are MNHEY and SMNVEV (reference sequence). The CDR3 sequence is CASSFSTGVGGYTF. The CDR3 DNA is TGTGCCAGCAGTTTTTCCACAGGGGTTGGTGGCTACACCTTC.

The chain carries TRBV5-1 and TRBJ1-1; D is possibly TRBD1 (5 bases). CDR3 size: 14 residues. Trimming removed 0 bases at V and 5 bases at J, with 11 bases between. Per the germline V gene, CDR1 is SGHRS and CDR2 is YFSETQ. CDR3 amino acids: CASSLDTGGTEAFF. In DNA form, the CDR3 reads TGCGCCAGCAGCTTGGATACGGGGGGGACTGAAGCTTTCTTT.

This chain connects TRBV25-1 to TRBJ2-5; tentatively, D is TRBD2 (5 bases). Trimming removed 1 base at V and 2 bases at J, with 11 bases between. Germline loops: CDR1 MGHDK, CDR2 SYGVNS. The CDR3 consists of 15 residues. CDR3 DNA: TGTGCCAGCAGTGAATTCGGACGGGAACAAGAGACCCAGTACTTC. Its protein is CASSEFGREQETQYF.

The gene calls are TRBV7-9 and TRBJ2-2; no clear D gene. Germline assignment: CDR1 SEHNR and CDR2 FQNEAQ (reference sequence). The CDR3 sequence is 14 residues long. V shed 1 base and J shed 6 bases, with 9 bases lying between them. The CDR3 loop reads CASSLERIPGELFF. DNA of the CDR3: TGTGCCAGCAGCTTAGAGCGTATCCCCGGGGAGCTGTTTTTT.

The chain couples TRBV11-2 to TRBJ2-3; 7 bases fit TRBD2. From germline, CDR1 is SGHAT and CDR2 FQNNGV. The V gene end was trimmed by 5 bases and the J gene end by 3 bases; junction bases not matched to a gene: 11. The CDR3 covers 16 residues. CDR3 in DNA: TGTGCCAGCAGCCCGAGACTGCGGGGAGGGACAGATACGCAGTATTTT. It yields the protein CASSPRLRGGTDTQYF.

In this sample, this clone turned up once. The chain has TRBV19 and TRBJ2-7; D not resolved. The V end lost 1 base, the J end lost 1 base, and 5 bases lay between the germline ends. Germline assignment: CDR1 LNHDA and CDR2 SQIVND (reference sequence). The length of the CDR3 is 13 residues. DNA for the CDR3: TGTGCCAGTAGTATAGCCAAGTCCTACGAGCAGTACTTC. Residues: CASSIAKSYEQYF.

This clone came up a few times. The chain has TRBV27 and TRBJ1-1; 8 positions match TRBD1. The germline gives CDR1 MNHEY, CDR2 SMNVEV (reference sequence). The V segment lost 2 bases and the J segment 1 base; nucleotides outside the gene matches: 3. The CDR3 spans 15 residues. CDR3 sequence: CASSLQGAENTEAFF. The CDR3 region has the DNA TGTGCCAGCAGTTTACAGGGGGCGGAGAACACTGAAGCTTTCTTT.